Listed below are T cell receptor beta chains from one sample, sequenced in a study of T cells in Graves' hyperthyroidism and ophthalmopathy. MiXCR was run by TCRdb on the multiplex PCR reads, yielding one entry per CDR3 protein. Found here are 650,000 to 800,000 distinct CDR3 sequences, 45% of them singletons; the top ten hold about 7%. Sequences were obtained from peripheral blood or thyroid tissue (not recorded which). These receptors were obtained from an adult man with Graves' disease, either hyperthyroidism or ophthalmopathy (not recorded which). Each CDR3 is given with its conserved first and last residue. A D gene is named only where the DNA matches it firmly. Clone size is not always given. Where it is, it says once, few, many or a class for expanded clones.

j_call clone_size cdr3_length v_call d_call cdr3_nt cdr3_aa
TRBJ1-6 . 15 TRBV7-2 . TGTGCCAGCAGCTTGGTGGGCAGATATAATTCACCCCTCCACTTT CASSLVGRYNSPLHF
TRBJ1-4 . 16 TRBV28 TRBD1 TGTGCCAGCAGAATGCCCATGGGACAGGGTAATGAAAAACTGTTTTTT CASRMPMGQGNEKLFF
TRBJ1-5 . 13 TRBV2 . TGTGCAATCGACAGGAAAGGAAATCAGCCCCAGCATTTT CAIDRKGNQPQHF
TRBJ2-3 . 12 TRBV29-1 . TGCAGCGTTGCAGAGGGCACAGATACGCAGTATTTT CSVAEGTDTQYF
TRBJ1-1 . 14 TRBV4-2 TRBD1 TGTGCCAGCAGCCAAGGAGGACAGGGGCCTCGGGCTTTCTTT CASSQGGQGPRAFF
TRBJ2-5 . 17 TRBV2 . TGTGCCAGCAGCCAAGAGGGGCGGGTGAGCCACCAAGAGACCCAGTACTTC CASSQEGRVSHQETQYF
TRBJ1-4 many 15 TRBV25-1 TRBD1 TGTGCCAGCAGTGGGTTGGGACAGGGTAATGAAAAACTGTTTTTT CASSGLGQGNEKLFF
TRBJ2-5 . 14 TRBV2 TRBD2 TGTGCCAGCACCCTCGGACTAGCCTATGAGACCCAGTACTTC CASTLGLAYETQYF
TRBJ1-1 few 13 TRBV6-5 . TGTGCCAGCAGTCCGGGTTCGAGCACTGAAGCTTTCTTT CASSPGSSTEAFF
TRBJ1-1 . 12 TRBV13 . TGTGCCATCAGTGACAGAAACACTGAAGCTTTCTTT CAISDRNTEAFF